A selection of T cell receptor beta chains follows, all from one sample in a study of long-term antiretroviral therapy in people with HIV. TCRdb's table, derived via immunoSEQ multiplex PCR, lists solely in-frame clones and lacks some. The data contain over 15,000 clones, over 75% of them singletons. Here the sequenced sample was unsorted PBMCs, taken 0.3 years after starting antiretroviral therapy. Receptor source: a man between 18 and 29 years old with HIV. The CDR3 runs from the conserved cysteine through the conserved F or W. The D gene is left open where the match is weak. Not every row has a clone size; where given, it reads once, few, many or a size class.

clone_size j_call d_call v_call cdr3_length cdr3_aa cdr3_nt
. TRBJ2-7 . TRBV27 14 CASSWNGRANEQYF TGTGCCAGCAGTTGGAATGGCAGGGCGAACGAGCAGTACTTC
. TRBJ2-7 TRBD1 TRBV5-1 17 CASSGTAYLFNSYEQYF TGCGCCAGTTCCGGGACAGCTTACCTTTTTAACTCCTACGAGCAGTACTTC
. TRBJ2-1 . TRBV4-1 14 CASSPTLTNNEQFF TGCGCCAGCAGCCCAACTCTAACGAACAATGAGCAGTTCTTC
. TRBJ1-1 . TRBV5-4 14 CASSLQGRDTEAFF TGTGCCAGCAGCTTACAGGGAAGGGACACTGAAGCTTTCTTT
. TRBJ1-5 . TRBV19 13 CASRDRSNQPQHF TGTGCCAGTAGAGACAGAAGCAATCAGCCCCAGCATTTT
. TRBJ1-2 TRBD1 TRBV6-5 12 CASNDRDLGYTF TGTGCCAGCAATGACAGGGATCTGGGCTACACCTTC
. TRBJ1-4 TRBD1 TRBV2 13 CASRDRGSEKLFF TGTGCCAGCAGAGACAGGGGGAGCGAAAAACTGTTTTTT
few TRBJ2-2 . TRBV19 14 CASQKERLTGELFF TGTGCCTCACAGAAGGAGCGGCTCACCGGGGAGCTGTTTTTT
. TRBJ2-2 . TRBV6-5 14 CASSSGSNTGELFF TGTGCCAGCAGCAGCGGTTCGAACACCGGGGAGCTGTTTTTT
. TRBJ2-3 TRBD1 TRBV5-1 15 CASSLGTGGTDTQYF TGCGCCAGCAGCTTGGGGACAGGGGGCACAGATACGCAGTATTTT
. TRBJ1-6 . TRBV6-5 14 CASSYSGRYSPLHF TGTGCCAGCAGTTACTCGGGCAGATATTCACCCCTCCACTTT
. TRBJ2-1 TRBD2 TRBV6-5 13 CAIGLAGYNEQFF TGTGCCATTGGACTAGCGGGGTACAATGAGCAGTTCTTC
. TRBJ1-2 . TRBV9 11 CASSGSDGYTF TGTGCCAGCAGCGGCAGCGATGGCTACACCTTC
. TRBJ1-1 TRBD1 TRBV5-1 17 CASSLPDRGQIGTEAFF TGCGCCAGCAGCCTGCCCGACAGGGGGCAGATTGGCACTGAAGCTTTCTTT
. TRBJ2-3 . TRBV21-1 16 CASSKEERGTTDTQYF TGTGCCAGCAGCAAAGAGGAGCGGGGGACCACAGATACGCAGTATTTT
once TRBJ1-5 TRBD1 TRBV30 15 CAWSAGGQGNQPQHF TGTGCCTGGAGTGCCGGGGGACAGGGGAATCAGCCCCAGCATTTT
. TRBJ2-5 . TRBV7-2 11 CASSQKETQYF TGTGCCAGCAGCCAAAAAGAGACCCAGTACTTC
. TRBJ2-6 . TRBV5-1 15 CASRDVRSGANVLTF TGCGCCAGCCGGGACGTCCGCTCTGGGGCCAACGTCCTGACTTTC
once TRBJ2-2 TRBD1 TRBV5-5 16 CASSLPGQGMTGELFF TGTGCCAGCAGCTTGCCGGGACAGGGGATGACCGGGGAGCTGTTTTTT
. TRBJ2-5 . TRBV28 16 CASSLRGEAPQETQYF TGTGCCAGCAGTTTACGTGGAGAGGCGCCACAAGAGACCCAGTACTTC
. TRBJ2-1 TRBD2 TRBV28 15 CASSQLAGGRNEQFF TGTGCCAGCAGTCAACTAGCGGGGGGGCGTAATGAGCAGTTCTTC
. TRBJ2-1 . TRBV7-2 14 CASSLNLVRNEQFF TGTGCCAGCAGCTTAAATCTAGTCCGCAATGAGCAGTTCTTC
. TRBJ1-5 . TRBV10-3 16 CAIRSGQELSNQPQHF TGTGCCATCCGCTCGGGGCAGGAACTTAGCAATCAGCCCCAGCATTTT
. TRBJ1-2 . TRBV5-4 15 CASSFQHGPGYGYTF TGTGCCAGCAGCTTCCAACATGGCCCGGGCTATGGCTACACCTTC
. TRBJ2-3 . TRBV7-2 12 CASSTRTDTQYF TGTGCCAGCAGCACGCGCACAGATACGCAGTATTTT
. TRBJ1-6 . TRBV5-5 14 CASSLFTGNSPLHF TGTGCCAGCAGCTTGTTCACAGGGAATTCACCCCTCCACTTT
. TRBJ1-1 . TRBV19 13 CASSTRAYTEAFF TGTGCCAGTAGTACGAGGGCGTACACTGAAGCTTTCTTT
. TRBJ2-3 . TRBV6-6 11 CARRSTDTQYF TGTGCCAGGCGGAGCACAGATACGCAGTATTTT
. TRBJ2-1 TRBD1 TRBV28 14 CASSFQAGGHEQFF TGTGCCAGCAGTTTTCAAGCAGGGGGCCATGAGCAGTTCTTC
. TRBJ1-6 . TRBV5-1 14 CASSLLQGNSPLHF TGCGCCAGCAGCTTGTTACAGGGAAATTCACCCCTCCACTTT
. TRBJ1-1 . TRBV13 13 CASSLTGGTEAFF TGTGCCAGCAGCCTGACAGGAGGGACTGAAGCTTTCTTT
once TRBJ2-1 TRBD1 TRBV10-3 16 CAISTTDREFANEQFF TGTGCCATCAGCACAACGGACAGGGAATTTGCGAATGAGCAGTTCTTC
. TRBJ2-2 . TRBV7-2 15 CASRLRGVDTGELFF TGTGCCAGCAGACTCAGGGGCGTCGACACCGGGGAGCTGTTTTTT
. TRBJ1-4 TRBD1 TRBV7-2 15 CASSPRTGEYEKLFF TGTGCCAGCAGCCCTAGGACAGGGGAATATGAAAAACTGTTTTTT
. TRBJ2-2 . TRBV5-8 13 CASSFEGHGELFF TGTGCCAGCAGCTTCGAGGGGCACGGGGAGCTGTTTTTT
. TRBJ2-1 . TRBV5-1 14 CASSLLEGRDEQFF TGCGCCAGCAGCTTGTTGGAGGGTAGGGATGAGCAGTTCTTC
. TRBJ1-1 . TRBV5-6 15 CASSLKWGVLTEAFF TGTGCCAGCAGCTTGAAATGGGGGGTCCTCACTGAAGCTTTCTTT
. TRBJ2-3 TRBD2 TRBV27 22 CASEPLGLSGTSGGADTDTQYF TGTGCCAGCGAGCCCTTGGGGCTATCCGGGACTAGCGGGGGGGCGGACACAGATACGCAGTATTTT
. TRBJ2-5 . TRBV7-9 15 CASSPLARKQETQYF TGTGCCAGCAGCCCCCTAGCCAGAAAGCAAGAGACCCAGTACTTC
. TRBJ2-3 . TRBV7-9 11 CASSRSDTQYF TGTGCCAGCAGCAGGTCAGATACGCAGTATTTT
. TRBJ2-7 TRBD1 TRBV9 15 CASSLTGQSSYEQYF TGTGCCAGCAGCTTGACGGGACAGTCATCCTACGAGCAGTACTTC
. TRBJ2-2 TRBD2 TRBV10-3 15 CAISRERGNTGELFF TGTGCCATCAGTAGGGAGCGGGGGAACACCGGGGAGCTGTTTTTT
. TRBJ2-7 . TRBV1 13 CTVEGRDSYEQYF TGCACTGTTGAGGGACGGGATAGCTACGAGCAGTACTTC
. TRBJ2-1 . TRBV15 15 CATSRDRGSYNEQFF TGTGCCACCAGCAGAGATCGGGGGTCCTACAATGAGCAGTTCTTC
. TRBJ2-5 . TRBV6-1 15 CASSEAYQDEETQYF TGTGCCAGCAGTGAAGCGTACCAAGACGAAGAGACCCAGTACTTC
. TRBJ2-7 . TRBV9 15 CASSVEQGGRYEQYF TGTGCCAGCAGCGTAGAGCAGGGGGGGAGGTACGAGCAGTACTTC
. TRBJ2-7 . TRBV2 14 CASSTGTAAYEQYF TGTGCCAGCAGTACCGGGACGGCCGCCTACGAGCAGTACTTC
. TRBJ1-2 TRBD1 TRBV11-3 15 CASSFKGQGNYGYTF TGTGCCAGCAGCTTCAAGGGACAGGGGAACTATGGCTACACCTTC
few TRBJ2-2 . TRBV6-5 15 CASSWRDSDPGELFF TGTGCCAGCAGTTGGAGGGACAGTGATCCCGGGGAGCTGTTTTTT
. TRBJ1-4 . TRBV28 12 CASSLSITASFF TGTGCCAGCAGTTTATCCATCACGGCCAGTTTTTTT
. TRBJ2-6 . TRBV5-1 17 CASSLGGTDSLANVLTF TGCGCCAGCAGCTTGGGGGGGACGGACTCCCTGGCCAACGTCCTGACTTTC
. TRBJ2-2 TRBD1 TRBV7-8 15 CASSLSLTGYRELFF TGTGCCAGCAGCTTATCTTTGACAGGGTACCGGGAGCTGTTTTTT
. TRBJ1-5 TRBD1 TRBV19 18 CASRNDRGRDFSNQPQHF TGTGCCAGTAGAAACGACAGGGGGCGTGATTTTAGCAATCAGCCCCAGCATTTT
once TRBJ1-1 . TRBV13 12 CATRNENTEAFF TGTGCCACCCGGAACGAGAACACTGAAGCTTTCTTT